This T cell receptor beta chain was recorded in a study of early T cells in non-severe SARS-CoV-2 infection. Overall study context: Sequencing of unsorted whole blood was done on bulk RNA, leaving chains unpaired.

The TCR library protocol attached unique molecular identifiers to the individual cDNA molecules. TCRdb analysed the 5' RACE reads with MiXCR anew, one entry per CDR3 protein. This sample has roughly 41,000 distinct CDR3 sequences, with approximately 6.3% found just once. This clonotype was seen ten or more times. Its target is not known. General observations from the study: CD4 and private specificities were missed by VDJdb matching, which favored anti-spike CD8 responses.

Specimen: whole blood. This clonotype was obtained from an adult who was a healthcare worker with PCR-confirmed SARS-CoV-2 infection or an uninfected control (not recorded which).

The CDR3 spells CASSQVLTYGYTF. The CDR3 DNA follows: TGTGCCAGCAGCCAAGTCCTGACCTATGGCTACACCTTC. This chain connects TRBV14 to TRBJ1-2, with D unresolved. This CDR3 is built from 13 residues. Deletions cut 1 base from V and 4 bases from J, with 7 bases between. Germline CDR1 and CDR2: SGHDN and FVKESK. Supplemented by reference TRBV14 and TRBJ1-2, the full variable domain reads EAGVTQFPSHSVIEKGQTVTLRCDPISGHDNLYWYRRVMGKEIKFLLHFVKESKQDESGMPNNRFLAERTGGTYSTLKVQPAELEDSGVYFCASSQVLTYGYTFGSGTRLTVV.